Following are 11 T cell receptor beta chains from one sample sequenced in a study of vaccination effects on CD4 cells after COVID-19. Profiling relied on immunoSEQ multiplex PCR, and the TCRdb table lists in-frame clones only, not all of them. The table records under 55,000 clones, around 70% of them present only once. Within the ViraFEST assay, antigen-specific CD4+ T cells underwent expansion with viral peptide pools prior to sequencing. Cultured cells yielded isolated CD4+ T cells after approximately nine days. This individual tested PCR-positive for SARS-CoV-2 infection between March and December 2020. No antigen is known for these receptors. Sequenced here: CD4+ T cells from PBMCs cultured with a peptide pool, sampled before COVID-19 vaccination. These receptors came from a human donor who had a prior SARS-CoV-2 infection.

The rearrangement joins TRBV11-3 to TRBJ1-1, with D perhaps TRBD1 (6 bases). Germline CDR1 and CDR2: SGHNT and YENEEA. V lost 3 bases and J lost 1, with 9 bases in between. The CDR3 length is 14 residues. The CDR3 region has the DNA TGTGCCAGCAGCTTCAGGGGCCCGAACACTGAAGCTTTCTTT. Translation gives CASSFRGPNTEAFF.

This clone was counted only a few times. V and J are TRBV19 and TRBJ1-1, with D tentatively TRBD1 (5 bases). The V gene lost 7 bases and the J gene lost 2 bases, with 20 bases spanning the gap. This CDR3 has 16 amino acids. CDR1 is LNHDA, CDR2 SQIVND, per germline (reference sequence). The CDR3 loop reads CASKLLPADSNTEAFF. CDR3 in DNA: TGTGCCAGTAAACTATTGCCGGCAGACAGTAACACTGAAGCTTTCTTT. The whole variable domain, filled in from reference TRBV19 and TRBJ1-1, reads DGGITQSPKYLFRKEGQNVTLSCEQNLNHDAMYWYRQDPGQGLRLIYYSQIVNDFQKGDIAEGYSVSREKKESFPLTVTSAQKNPTAFYLCASKLLPADSNTEAFFGQGTRLTVV.

The chain combines TRBV15 with TRBJ1-6; weak D call: TRBD1 (6 bases). Germline assignment: CDR1 LNHNV and CDR2 YYDKDF (reference sequence). The germline V and J ends were trimmed by 1 base and 7 bases, with 11 bases remaining between them. The CDR3 runs to 15 residues. The CDR3 here is CATSRGQASNSPLHF. The DNA for the CDR3 is TGTGCCACCAGCAGAGGACAGGCCTCGAATTCACCCCTCCACTTT.

This chain connects TRBV2 to TRBJ1-2; 8 nucleotides agree with TRBD1. Losses at the gene ends were 6 bases for V and 7 bases for J; bases not matched to a gene: 4. Germline values: CDR1 SNHLY, CDR2 FYNNEI. There are 12 residues in the CDR3. The DNA for the CDR3 is TGTGCCAGCAGCGACAGGGGTCGTGGCTACACCTTC. Translating gives CASSDRGRGYTF. Complete variable domain (other parts from reference TRBV2 and TRBJ1-2): EPEVTQTPSHQVTQMGQEVILRCVPISNHLYFYWYRQILGQKVEFLVSFYNNEISEKSEIFDDQFSVERPDGSNFTLKIRSTKLEDSAMYFCASSDRGRGYTFGSGTRLTVV.

This clone was seen a single time. J is TRBJ1-2 and V is TRBV6-5; 8 bases are shared with TRBD1. CDR1 and CDR2 (germline): MNHEY, SVGAGI. The CDR3 covers 13 residues. V lost 6 bases and J lost 2; bases outside the gene matches: 2. The CDR3 DNA reads as TGTGCCAGCAGAAGACAGGGGAACTATGGCTACACCTTC. This codes for CASRRQGNYGYTF.

This rearrangement joins TRBV7-2 to TRBJ2-4, with 10 bases matching TRBD2. The CDR3 covers 15 residues. In germline, CDR1 is SGHTA, CDR2 FQGNSA. V was pared by 2 bases and J by 7 bases, with 5 bases of the junction left unmatched. The CDR3 loop reads CASSLSASGGNIQYF. The CDR3, as DNA: TGTGCCAGCAGCTTATCCGCTAGCGGGGGTAACATTCAGTACTTC.

V is TRBV11-2 and J is TRBJ2-7, with D perhaps matching TRBD2 (5 bases). The germline gives CDR1 SGHAT, CDR2 FQNNGV. V lost 1 base, J lost 6 bases, and 13 bases lay in between. The CDR3 spans 14 residues. The DNA for the CDR3 is TGTGCCAGCAGCTTAGTTGAGGGTCCGGGCGAGCAGTACTTC. Translated: CASSLVEGPGEQYF.

The chain combines TRBV7-2 with TRBJ1-6; tentative D call: TRBD1 (5 bases). The CDR3 runs to 15 residues. Germline CDR1 is SGHTA and CDR2 is FQGNSA. Trimming pared 2 bases from V and 5 bases from J, leaving 10 bases between. CDR3 nucleotide sequence: TGTGCCAGCAGCTTATTGGGAGGGGATAATTCACCCCTCCACTTT. Translated, it gives CASSLLGGDNSPLHF.

The J gene is TRBJ1-4, the V gene TRBV18; weak D call: TRBD1 (6 bases). V gave up 1 base and J gave up 6 bases, with 12 bases separating them. Germline CDR1 and CDR2: KGHSH and LQKENI. CDR3 length: 15 residues. The CDR3 is CASSPLWGQYEKLFF. CDR3 sequence (DNA): TGTGCCAGCTCACCACTCTGGGGGCAGTATGAAAAACTGTTTTTT.

The gene calls are TRBV9 and TRBJ2-7, with D unresolved. Trimming cost V 0 bases and J 8 bases, with 12 bases left between them. In germline, CDR1 is SGDLS, CDR2 YYNGEE. This CDR3 spans 13 amino acids. CDR3 in DNA: TGTGCCAGCAGCGTAGAACCCAAGGAAAAGCAGTACTTC. This codes for CASSVEPKEKQYF.

The V call is TRBV6-5, the J call TRBJ1-2; D not certain. The CDR3 spans 14 residues. Germline values: CDR1 MNHEY, CDR2 SVGAGI. V was trimmed by 8 bases and J by 0 bases, leaving 13 bases between them. CDR3 residues: CASERTATNYGYTF. As DNA, the CDR3 is TGTGCCAGCGAGCGGACGGCAACTAACTATGGCTACACCTTC.